What follows is one T cell receptor beta chain and its context. A single count supports this clone. What this receptor recognizes is not known. One base away there is no much larger clone; base qualities are not given. This sample was included in a study of shared clonotypes between healthy human individuals (dated by TCRdb to 2020 to 2022). Concerning the study at large: The cohort comprised a couple of women and a few men aged 18 to 49 years. To increase sequencing depth and limit assay-specific biases, different laboratories used diverse techniques to prepare libraries and sequence TCR repertoires. For each donor, CD4 naive and CD4 memory were each given three plates, CD8 naive was given two plates, and CD8 memory was given one plate. Blood TCR repertoires of roughly five healthy adults were deeply sequenced to estimate repertoire size and the extent of clonotype sharing between individuals. Per donor, leukapheresis produced somewhere between about 0.94 and 9.5 billion PBMCs.

Using the deep immunoSEQ assay, TCR CDR3 regions were amplified from genomic DNA by multiplex PCR. For each cell subset, the extracted genomic DNA was distributed evenly across all wells of several immunoSEQ 96-well plates, and each plate served as one replicate. For sorted subsets, roughly 200 ng of genomic DNA, equivalent to some 30,000 T cell genomes, went into each replicate PCR. Purified libraries were quantified with a Qubit 3.0 fluorometer, sized on a Bioanalyzer 2100, and re-quantified with the KAPA Library Quantification kit. Every immunoSEQ 96-well plate was sequenced on a separate single-read 150-cycle Illumina NextSeq 550 flow cell. Regarding the original processing steps: Because the immunoSEQ output held only junctional sequences and lacked quality scores, the filtering could not match the filtering applied to full-length reads. To assign V/J genes and CDR3, sequences were annotated against IMGT germline references using PyIR, a Python wrapper for IgBLAST v1.9. Reads with weak V/J assignments (E-value above 1e-6), missing CDR3, stop codons, out-of-frame junctions, or ambiguous translated residues were removed. V3J clonotypes were defined as sequences sharing the same inferred V gene, J gene, and CDR3 amino acid sequence. The percentage overlap between two repertoires was calculated by dividing the number of shared unique clonotypes by the size of the smaller repertoire. RTK rarefaction, the Chao1 estimator, and Recon v2.1 estimates of unobserved clonotypes were used to assess repertoire richness. OLGA was used to compute generation probabilities for all TCRbeta clonotypes that the gDNA method yielded from a handful of donors. TCRdb holds this immuneACCESS table with in-frame rearrangements only. Some clones are missing; in checked studies, unresolved V genes explain under half, and the rest has no known cause. The V and J calls and clone size are taken from that table; D and trimming were inferred from the DNA. The sample records approximately 2.3 million clones, approximately 93% of which are singletons. The ten largest clonotypes hold roughly 0.36% of the sample.

General conclusions and limits of the study: Rarefaction of sorted-subset datasets indicated incomplete sequencing despite the large sequencing depth. Based on pairwise subsampling, the degree of clonotype sharing among donors was expected to be affected by sequencing depth. Naive subsets generally had larger estimated clonotype richness than memory subsets. The genetic and exposure-history diversity represented was limited by the small number of donors. Sampling was limited to blood, and TCR repertoires in tissue likely differ from TCR repertoires in blood. Sharing across a few donors was observed for roughly 5% of naive CD4, about 4% of naive CD8, about 2.5% of memory CD4, and about 0.39% of memory CD8 clonotypes. Higher generation probabilities were observed for clonotypes shared by all four sorted-subset donors than for non-shared clonotypes.

Donors were healthy HIV-negative adults with no recently reported acute infections or vaccinations. Every donor was a Caucasian adult residing in Nashville, Tennessee, USA. Magnetic negative selection was used to enrich CD4+ T cells, after which naive cells were positively selected on CD45RA and the negative fraction became the memory subset. After blood collection by leukapheresis, PBMCs were isolated using Ficoll-Histopaque density gradient centrifugation and then cryopreserved in the vapor phase of liquid nitrogen. Analytical flow cytometry was used to check the purity and quantity of each magnetically sorted T cell population. From each sorted fraction, genomic DNA was isolated and quantified by UV absorbance on a Nanodrop 2000c. V is pruned by 2 bases and J by 5 bases, leaving 11 bases of the junction without a gene match. The CDR3, from cysteine to phenylalanine, totals 16 residues. Solely the CDR3 DNA is kept, with 48 bases framed from the first base. From a lookup of the germline V gene, CDR1 and CDR2 are SGHDT and YYEEEE.

Sequenced material: naive CD4+ T cells from PBMCs. Taken with the paper, the label for cell subset or site translates to: CD45RA+ positively selected. The rearrangement joined TRBV5-6 to TRBJ1-1; 8 nucleotides in the junction match TRBD1. This sequence originates from a man in his late teens or twenties in good health. Some clones in this sample may be carry-over from other donors' samples. The CDR3 is CASSLTPTRTGTEAFF. The nucleotides read TGTGCCAGCAGCTTAACCCCCACGAGGACAGGGACTGAAGCTTTCTTT.